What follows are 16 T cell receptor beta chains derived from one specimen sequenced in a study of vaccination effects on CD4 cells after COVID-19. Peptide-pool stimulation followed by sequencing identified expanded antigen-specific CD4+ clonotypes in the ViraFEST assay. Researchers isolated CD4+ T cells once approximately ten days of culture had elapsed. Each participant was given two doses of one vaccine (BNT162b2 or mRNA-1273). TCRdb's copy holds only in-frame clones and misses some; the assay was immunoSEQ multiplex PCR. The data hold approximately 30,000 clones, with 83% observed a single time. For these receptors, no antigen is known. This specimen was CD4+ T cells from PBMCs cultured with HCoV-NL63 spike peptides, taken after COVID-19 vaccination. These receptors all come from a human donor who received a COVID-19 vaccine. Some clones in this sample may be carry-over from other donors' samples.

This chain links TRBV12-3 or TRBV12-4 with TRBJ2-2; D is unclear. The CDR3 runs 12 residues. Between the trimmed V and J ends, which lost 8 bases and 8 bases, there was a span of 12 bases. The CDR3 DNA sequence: TGTGCCAGCGGCGGCTTGGGGGGGGAGCTGTTTTTT. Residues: CASGGLGGELFF.

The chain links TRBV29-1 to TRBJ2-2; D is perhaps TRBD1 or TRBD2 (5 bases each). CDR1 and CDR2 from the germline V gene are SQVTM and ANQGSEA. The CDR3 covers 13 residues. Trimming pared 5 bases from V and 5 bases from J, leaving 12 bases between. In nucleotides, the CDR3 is TGCAGCGTTACCAGGAGGACAACCGGGGAGCTGTTTTTT. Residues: CSVTRRTTGELFF.

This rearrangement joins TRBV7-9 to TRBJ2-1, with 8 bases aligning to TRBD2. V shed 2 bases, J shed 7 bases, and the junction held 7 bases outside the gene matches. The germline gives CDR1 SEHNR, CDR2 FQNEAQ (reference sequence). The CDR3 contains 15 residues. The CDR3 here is CASSLRGGVINEQFF. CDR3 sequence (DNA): TGTGCCAGCAGCTTACGGGGGGGGGTCATTAATGAGCAGTTCTTC. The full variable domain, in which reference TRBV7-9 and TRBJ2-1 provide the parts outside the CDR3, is DTGVSQNPRHKITKRGQNVTFRCDPISEHNRLYWYRQTLGQGPEFLTYFQNEAQLEKSRLLSDRFSAERPKGSFSTLEIQRTEQGDSAMYLCASSLRGGVINEQFFGPGTRLTVL.

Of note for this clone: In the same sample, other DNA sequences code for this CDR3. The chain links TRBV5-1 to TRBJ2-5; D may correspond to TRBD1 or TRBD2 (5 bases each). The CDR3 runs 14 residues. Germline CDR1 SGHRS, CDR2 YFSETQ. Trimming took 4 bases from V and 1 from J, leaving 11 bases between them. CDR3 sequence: CASSPGTIQETQYF. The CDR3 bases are TGCGCCAGCAGCCCAGGGACGATCCAAGAGACCCAGTACTTC.

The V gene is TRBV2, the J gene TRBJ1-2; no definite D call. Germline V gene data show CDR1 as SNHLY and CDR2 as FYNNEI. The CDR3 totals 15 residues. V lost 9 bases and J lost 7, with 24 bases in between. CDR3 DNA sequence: TGTGCCAGACGCATAATCGGAAGACCAACTCTTGGCTACACCTTC. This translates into CARRIIGRPTLGYTF.

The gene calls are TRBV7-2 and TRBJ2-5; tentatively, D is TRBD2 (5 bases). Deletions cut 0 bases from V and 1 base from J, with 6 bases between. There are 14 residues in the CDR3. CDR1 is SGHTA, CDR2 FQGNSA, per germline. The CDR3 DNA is TGTGCCAGCAGCTTAGCTAGCGCCCAAGAGACCCAGTACTTC. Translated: CASSLASAQETQYF.

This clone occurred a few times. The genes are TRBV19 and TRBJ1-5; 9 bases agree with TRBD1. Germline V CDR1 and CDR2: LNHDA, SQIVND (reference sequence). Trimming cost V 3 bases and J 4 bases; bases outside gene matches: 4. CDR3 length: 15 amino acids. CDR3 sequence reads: CASSMQTGGNQPQHF. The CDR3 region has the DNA TGTGCCAGTAGTATGCAGACAGGGGGAAATCAGCCCCAGCATTTT.

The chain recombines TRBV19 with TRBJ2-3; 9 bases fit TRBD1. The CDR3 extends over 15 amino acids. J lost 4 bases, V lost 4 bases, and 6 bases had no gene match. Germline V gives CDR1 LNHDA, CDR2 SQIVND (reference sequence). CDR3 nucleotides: TGTGCCAGTAGTACCCCTGGGACAGGGCCAGATACGCAGTATTTT. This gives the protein CASSTPGTGPDTQYF.

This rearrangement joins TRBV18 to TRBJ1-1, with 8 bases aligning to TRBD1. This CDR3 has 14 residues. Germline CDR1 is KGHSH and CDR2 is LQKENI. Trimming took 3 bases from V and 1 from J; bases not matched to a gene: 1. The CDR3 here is CASSPTGGNTEAFF. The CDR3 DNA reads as TGTGCCAGCTCACCTACAGGGGGGAACACTGAAGCTTTCTTT.

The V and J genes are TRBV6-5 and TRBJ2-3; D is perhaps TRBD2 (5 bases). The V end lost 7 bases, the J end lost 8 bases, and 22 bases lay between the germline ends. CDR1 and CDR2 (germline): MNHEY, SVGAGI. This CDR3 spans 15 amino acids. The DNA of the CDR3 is TGTGCCAGCATCCAACCGACTGGGAGTGAGGCTACGCAGTATTTT. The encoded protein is CASIQPTGSEATQYF.

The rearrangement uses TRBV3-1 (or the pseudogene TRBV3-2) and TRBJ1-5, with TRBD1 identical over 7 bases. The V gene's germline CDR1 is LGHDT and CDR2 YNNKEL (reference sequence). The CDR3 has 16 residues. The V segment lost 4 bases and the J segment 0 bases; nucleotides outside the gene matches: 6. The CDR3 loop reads CASSPTGNRSNQPQHF. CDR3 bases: TGTGCCAGCAGCCCGACAGGGAATCGTAGCAATCAGCCCCAGCATTTT.

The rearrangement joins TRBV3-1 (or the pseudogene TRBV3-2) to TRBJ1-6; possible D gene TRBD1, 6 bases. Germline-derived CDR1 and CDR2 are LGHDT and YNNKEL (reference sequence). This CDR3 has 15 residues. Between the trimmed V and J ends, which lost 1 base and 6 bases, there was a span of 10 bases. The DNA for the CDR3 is TGTGCCAGCAGCCAAGGGGGGGCAGCTAATTCACCCCTCCACTTT. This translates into CASSQGGAANSPLHF.

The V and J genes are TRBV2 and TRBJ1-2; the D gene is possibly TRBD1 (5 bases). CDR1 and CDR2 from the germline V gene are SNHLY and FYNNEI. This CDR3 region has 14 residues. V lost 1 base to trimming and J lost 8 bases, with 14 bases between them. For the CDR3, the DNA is TGTGCCAGCAGTGAAGGTGGGGGATTACGGGGCTACACCTTC. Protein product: CASSEGGGLRGYTF.

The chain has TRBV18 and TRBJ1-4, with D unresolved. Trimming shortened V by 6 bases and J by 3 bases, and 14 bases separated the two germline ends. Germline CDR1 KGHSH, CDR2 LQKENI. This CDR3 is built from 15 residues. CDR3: CASSLQVGSNEKLFF. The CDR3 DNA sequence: TGTGCCAGCTCCCTCCAGGTTGGATCTAATGAAAAACTGTTTTTT.

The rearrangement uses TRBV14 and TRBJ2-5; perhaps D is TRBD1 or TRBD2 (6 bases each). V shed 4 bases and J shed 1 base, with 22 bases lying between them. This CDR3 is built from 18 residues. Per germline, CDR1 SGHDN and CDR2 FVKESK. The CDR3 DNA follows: TGTGCCAGCAGCCCCCCTTTGTTAGGCGGGGACATCCAAGAGACCCAGTACTTC. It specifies CASSPPLLGGDIQETQYF.

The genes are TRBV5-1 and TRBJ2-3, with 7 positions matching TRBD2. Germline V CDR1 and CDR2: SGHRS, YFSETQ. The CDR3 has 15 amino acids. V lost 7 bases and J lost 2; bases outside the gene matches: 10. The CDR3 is CASSDGGVLTDTQYF. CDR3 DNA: TGCGCCAGCTCAGATGGGGGGGTTCTCACAGATACGCAGTATTTT.